Sequencing of this TCR beta chain was carried out in a study of T cells in Graves' hyperthyroidism and ophthalmopathy (dated by TCRdb to the late 2010s). Notes on the research overall: Peripheral blood was collected at initial diagnosis, before any treatment. To identify distinguishing TCR V-J signatures, a discovery cohort of about 100 patients was used, comprising approximately 40 with Graves' ophthalmopathy and 57 with stable Graves' hyperthyroidism. The paper describes TCR Vbeta CDR3 sequencing of 120 to 150 peripheral blood samples, made up of 43 ophthalmopathy patients, 70 to 75 hyperthyroidism patients and 17 progressor patients. The 90 to 100 discovery patients were randomly divided into training and test sets at a 7:3 ratio. Once sampling was done, hyperthyroidism patients were given methimazole at a starting dose of 30 mg daily, whereas ophthalmopathy patients were given high-dose intravenous methylprednisolone. Prospective prediction of ophthalmopathy was tested in an independent validation cohort of approximately 19 hyperthyroidism patients and 15 to 17 patients who later progressed to ophthalmopathy. In about 6 Graves' hyperthyroidism patients, the study also compared T-cell repertoires from thyroid tissue with T-cell repertoires from blood.

General conclusions and limits of the study: Most expanded thyroid clonotypes (frequency above 0.001) were also detected in blood, a finding suggesting that blood repertoires may reflect thyroid immune responses. In validation, the model predicted progression to ophthalmopathy a median of around six months before onset, with around 70% sensitivity and about 72% specificity. Sample size was not statistically predetermined, and blinding of investigators to group allocation was not performed. In cross-validation, a model built on a 13 V-J signature told ophthalmopathy apart from stable hyperthyroidism with 85% to 90% sensitivity and approximately 81% specificity, and in testing the same model reached 80%/75%.

This clonotype was counted at least ten times. Its antigen has not been determined. There are no base qualities to consult, and no much larger clone falls within one base. The cysteine opens and the phenylalanine closes a CDR3 of 13 amino acids. CDR3 DNA is the only sequence kept; it has 39 bases, read in frame from the first base. CDR1 is given as KGHSH and CDR2 as LQKENI, both from the germline V gene. V is cut by 6 bases and J by 5 bases, and the space between the germline ends is 12 bases. A patient counted as having stable Graves' hyperthyroidism if no progression to ophthalmopathy occurred over 18 months of follow-up. The hyperthyroidism patients were between 18 and 65 years old and newly diagnosed, with a disease duration of less than 2 months. The study excluded patients with uncontrolled infections, other autoimmune diseases, pregnancy or lactation. Diagnoses relied on clinical symptoms, serum thyroxine and TRAb, thyroid ultrasound and orbital computed tomography. PBMCs were separated from about 10 ml of fresh peripheral blood using Ficoll-Paque density gradient centrifugation. Trizol reagent was used to extract total RNA, and RNA quality was then checked on an Agilent 2100 Bioanalyzer.

The TCR beta CDR3 regions were amplified from the RNA transcripts. A first-round RT-PCR of the TCR CDR3 used the HTBI primer set with the Qiagen OneStep RT-PCR kit. A second multiplex PCR round built the libraries, followed by size selection and purification. Paired-end sequencing of the libraries was performed with 100 bp reads on an Illumina HiSeq2000. Turning to the authors' computational methods: SOAPnuke was used to process the raw data, throwing out any read that contained adapters or uncalled bases, had a mean Phred below 15, or lacked an exact constant-primer or identifier match. High-quality paired reads were merged using COPE v1.2.5, and each unique nucleotide sequence was defined as a clonotype. MiTCR v1.1 was used to align clonotypes to the IMGT TRBV, TRBD and TRBJ reference segments. Only V-J combinations with frequency above 0.0001, covering approximately 99% of repertoires, were analysed. A TCS score was defined as the ratio between F50 (clonal expansion) and ExV (chaos), using BLOSUM62-based TCRdist between CDR3 peptides within each V-J. Welch's t-statistics and random forest reduced fewer than 600 V-J features to roughly 13, which were used in a naive Bayes classifier (R e1071). TCRdb handled the public reads itself, with Q25 trimming in fastp and clone calling in MiXCR, and kept productive beta chains. One record per CDR3 amino acid sequence lists the most common genes and DNA. The V and J calls follow TCRdb's processing rather than the paper's. Across this sample there are about 720,000 distinct CDR3 sequences, with roughly 17% seen only once. Clones ranked in the top ten supply roughly 8% of the sample.

Sequencing was carried out using blood. The chain employs TRBV18 and TRBJ2-3; the D gene assignment is ambiguous. The TCR sequence derives from a man aged 18-30 years with Graves' hyperthyroidism. The DNA reads TGTGCCAGCTCGCCGAGACCCGGAGATACGCAGTATTTT. This is translated as CASSPRPGDTQYF. This CDR3, with the reference TRBV18 and TRBJ2-3 proteins standing in past its ends, gives the full variable domain NAGVMQNPRHLVRRRGQEARLRCSPMKGHSHVYWYRQLPEEGLKFMVYLQKENIIDESGMPKERFSAEFPKEGPSILRIQQVVRGDSAAYFCASSPRPGDTQYFGPGTRLTVL.